This is a list of T cell receptor beta chains from one sample in a study of beta chain features in type 1 diabetes. Data came from immunoSEQ multiplex PCR; TCRdb stores just in-frame clones and leaves some out. The sample has more than 150,000 clones, less than 15% seen once; the top ten hold 0.55% to 0.8%. The sequencing input was central memory CD4+ T cells from blood. Source of these receptors: a woman between 18 and 29 years old in good health. CDR3s include the opening cysteine and the closing phenylalanine or tryptophan. D genes are given only for firm matches. Clone sizes are given selectively: once, few, many, or a class where the clone is expanded.

>TRBJ1-1|NA|TRBV7-3|NA
TGTGCCAGCAGCCGCGGATCAGGGGACACTGAAGCTTTCTTT
CASSRGSGDTEAFF
>TRBJ2-3|NA|TRBV15|NA
TGTGCCACCAGCACAACTTCGCGGCCAGATACGCAGTATTTT
CATSTTSRPDTQYF
>TRBJ1-1|NA|TRBV27|TRBD1
TGTGCCAGCAGTTTCCAGGGGGTGGACACTGAAGCTTTCTTT
CASSFQGVDTEAFF
>TRBJ2-5|NA|TRBV5-1|TRBD1
TGCGCCAGCAGGGGAGGGGACAGGGGGCACGAGACCCAGTACTTC
CASRGGDRGHETQYF
>TRBJ1-5|NA|TRBV28|NA
TGTGCCAGCAGTGTCCGCAGGGGCTCCCTGAAGCCCCAGCATTTT
CASSVRRGSLKPQHF
>TRBJ1-1|NA|TRBV7-8|TRBD1
TGTGCCAGCAGCCCCACGGACAGGCGGAACACTGAAGCTTTCTTT
CASSPTDRRNTEAFF
>TRBJ2-7|few|TRBV6-6|NA
TGTGCCAGCACGAGGGGGAACTACGAGCAGTACTTC
CASTRGNYEQYF
>TRBJ2-5|few|TRBV7-9|TRBD1
TGTGCCAGCAGCTACGGGACAGGGTTGACCCAGTACTTC
CASSYGTGLTQYF
>TRBJ2-6|NA|TRBV9|NA
TGTGCCAGCAGCGTAGCCGGGGGCTCTGGGGCCAACGTCCTGACTTTC
CASSVAGGSGANVLTF
>TRBJ2-4|NA|TRBV6-5|NA
TGTGCCAGCAGTTACTCAGTTGAGGACATTCAGTACTTC
CASSYSVEDIQYF
>TRBJ1-1|NA|TRBV28|NA
TGTGCCAGCAGTTTCCCATCAGGTATCACTGAAGCTTTCTTT
CASSFPSGITEAFF
>TRBJ2-3|few|TRBV11-2|TRBD1
TGTGCCAGCAGCCCAAACGGACAGGGCAATACGCAGTATTTT
CASSPNGQGNTQYF